What follows are 14 T cell receptor beta chains derived from one specimen sequenced in a study of blood T cell repertoires in COVID-19. The method was immunoSEQ multiplex PCR; TCRdb's version includes in-frame clones alone and lacks a portion of them. The data show over 300,000 clones, 90% seen once. Sample: peripheral blood. The receptors were sampled from a man aged 18 to 29 with active or convalescent COVID-19.

This chain uses TRBV6-5 with TRBJ2-7; 9 nucleotides match TRBD2. Germline CDR1 and CDR2: MNHEY and SVGAGI. Trimming cost V 4 bases and J 2 bases; bases outside gene matches: 6. This CDR3 is built from 15 residues. CDR3 loop: CASSSRLAATYEQYF. DNA of the CDR3: TGTGCCAGCAGTTCCCGACTAGCGGCCACCTACGAGCAGTACTTC.

This chain uses TRBV5-1 with TRBJ1-3; a weak D match, TRBD1 (6 bases). Between the trimmed V and J ends, which lost 4 bases and 0 bases, there was a span of 11 bases. Germline V gene lookup returns CDR1 SGHRS and CDR2 YFSETQ. The CDR3 contains 15 residues. The CDR3 here is CASSTEGGSGNTIYF. The CDR3 nucleotides are TGCGCCAGCAGCACAGAAGGGGGCTCTGGAAACACCATATATTTT. Based on the CDR3 plus reference TRBV5-1 and TRBJ1-3, the full variable domain is KAGVTQTPRYLIKTRGQQVTLSCSPISGHRSVSWYQQTPGQGLQFLFEYFSETQRNKGNFPGRFSGRQFSNSRSEMNVSTLELGDSALYLCASSTEGGSGNTIYFGEGSWLTVV.

This clone was recorded only once. The chain employs TRBV5-1 and TRBJ2-3; 9 bases are shared with TRBD1. The CDR3 totals 15 residues. CDR1 is SGHRS, CDR2 YFSETQ, per germline. V was clipped by 4 bases and J by 3 bases; unmatched bases: 6. The CDR3 spells CASSARTGETDTQYF. In DNA form, the CDR3 reads TGCGCCAGCAGCGCCCGGACAGGGGAAACAGATACGCAGTATTTT.

The chain couples TRBV5-4 to TRBJ1-4; 8 positions agree with TRBD1. The germline CDR1 and CDR2 sequences are SGHNT and YYREEE (reference sequence). Trimming cost V 4 bases and J 7 bases; bases outside gene matches: 9. The CDR3 length is 15 residues. The CDR3 bases are TGTGCCAGCAGCCAGGGCGACAGGGGAAGTGAAAAACTGTTTTTT. It yields the protein CASSQGDRGSEKLFF.

This clone was observed a handful of times. This chain connects TRBV6-5 to TRBJ2-1; D is unresolved. The CDR3 is made up of 12 amino acids. From germline, CDR1 is MNHEY and CDR2 SVGAGI. Deletions cut 6 bases from V and 6 bases from J, with 9 bases between. The CDR3 protein is CASRSYANEQFF. Here the CDR3 DNA reads TGTGCCAGCAGGAGTTACGCCAATGAGCAGTTCTTC.

This chain's CDR3 is CASWTSGASSYEQYF. The CDR3 region has the DNA TGTGCCAGTTGGACTAGCGGGGCCAGCTCCTACGAGCAGTACTTC. The chain carries TRBV6-5 and TRBJ2-7; 12 bases align to TRBD2. The J segment lost 0 bases and the V segment lost 9 bases, leaving 6 bases of the junction unmatched. The CDR3 has 15 residues. Looked up from germline, CDR1 is MNHEY and CDR2 is SVGAGI.

DNA for the CDR3: TGTGCCATCGAGGCGGCGAACACCGGGGAGCTGTTTTTT. Its protein is CAIEAANTGELFF. The chain is built from TRBV28 and TRBJ2-2; D uncertain. Trimming stripped 10 bases from V and 0 bases from J, with 9 bases between. The germline V gene encodes CDR1 MDHEN and CDR2 SYDVKM. CDR3 size: 13 residues.

The V gene is TRBV5-8, the J gene TRBJ1-2, with a tentative D call TRBD1 (6 bases). Looked up from germline, CDR1 is SGHTS and CDR2 is YDEGEE. The CDR3 covers 14 residues. The V end lost 2 bases, the J end lost 4 bases, and 12 bases lay between the germline ends. CDR3 in amino acids: CASSFGGRFYGYTF. The CDR3 DNA follows: TGTGCCAGCAGCTTTGGGGGCAGGTTCTATGGCTACACCTTC.

This clone was picked up one time. The DNA for the CDR3 is TGTGCCAGCAGCACCTCTAGCGGGGGAGGCTCCGAGCAGTTCTTC. This codes for CASSTSSGGGSEQFF. The chain is built from TRBV7-9 and TRBJ2-1; 10 bases are a match to TRBD2. CDR3 length: 15 amino acids. With V trimmed by 5 bases and J by 10 bases, 11 bases remained unmatched. Germline CDR1 SEHNR, CDR2 FQNEAQ (reference sequence).

The CDR3 is CASSSDSDYGYTF. As DNA, the CDR3 is TGTGCCAGCAGTTCAGACTCCGACTATGGCTACACCTTC. This chain links TRBV12-3 or TRBV12-4 with TRBJ1-2; no clear D gene. Trimming cost V 4 bases and J 3 bases, with 9 bases left between them. The CDR3 is made up of 13 amino acids.

The chain carries TRBV5-5 and TRBJ2-7, with 10 bases identical to TRBD1. V dropped 6 bases and J dropped 4; count of bases not matched to a gene: 4. The CDR3 is 13 residues long. Germline CDR1 is SGHKS and CDR2 is YYEKEE (reference sequence). The CDR3 nucleotides read TGTGCCAGCACTGGACAGGGGGGGTACGAGCAGTACTTC. Amino acid sequence: CASTGQGGYEQYF.

The J gene is TRBJ2-7, the V gene TRBV18; maybe TRBD2 (6 bases). This CDR3 comprises 14 residues. V gave up 3 bases and J gave up 3 bases, with 12 bases separating them. Germline CDR1 is KGHSH and CDR2 is LQKENI. CDR3 amino acids: CASSPPRGNYEQYF. For the CDR3, the DNA is TGTGCCAGCTCACCCCCTCGCGGGAACTACGAGCAGTACTTC. Filled out from reference TRBV18 and TRBJ2-7, the complete variable domain reads NAGVMQNPRHLVRRRGQEARLRCSPMKGHSHVYWYRQLPEEGLKFMVYLQKENIIDESGMPKERFSAEFPKEGPSILRIQQVVRGDSAAYFCASSPPRGNYEQYFGPGTRLTVT.

The genes are TRBV19 and TRBJ1-1, with D unresolved. Germline V lookup: CDR1 LNHDA, CDR2 SQIVND (reference sequence). The length of the CDR3 is 16 residues. The V end was cut by 2 bases, the J end by 0 bases, with 13 bases between. CDR3 sequence (DNA): TGTGCCAGTAGTATATACGGGAGCGTCATGAACACTGAAGCTTTCTTT. Amino acid sequence: CASSIYGSVMNTEAFF.

This chain links TRBV9 with TRBJ2-2, with TRBD1 matching over 9 bases. The germline V gene has CDR1 SGDLS and CDR2 YYNGEE. Germline trimming cut 6 bases from V and 3 bases from J; bases unmatched to any gene: 15. This CDR3 is 18 amino acids long. CDR3 DNA: TGTGCCAGCATTCCCCGCGGGACAGGGCGTTATGACACCGGGGAGCTGTTTTTT. Protein product: CASIPRGTGRYDTGELFF. The full variable domain, in which reference TRBV9 and TRBJ2-2 provide the parts outside the CDR3, is DSGVTQTPKHLITATGQRVTLRCSPRSGDLSVYWYQQSLDQGLQFLIQYYNGEERAKGNILERFSAQQFPDLHSELNLSSLELGDSALYFCASIPRGTGRYDTGELFFGEGSRLTVL.